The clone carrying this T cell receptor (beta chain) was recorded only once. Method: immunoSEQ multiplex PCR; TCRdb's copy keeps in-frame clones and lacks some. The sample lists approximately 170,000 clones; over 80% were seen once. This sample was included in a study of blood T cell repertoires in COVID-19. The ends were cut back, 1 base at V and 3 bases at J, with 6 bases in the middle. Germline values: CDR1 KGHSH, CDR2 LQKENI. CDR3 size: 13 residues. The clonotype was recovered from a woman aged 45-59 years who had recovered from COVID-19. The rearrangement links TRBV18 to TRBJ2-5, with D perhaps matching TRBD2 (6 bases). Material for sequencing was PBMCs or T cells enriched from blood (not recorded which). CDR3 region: CASSPRGEETQYF. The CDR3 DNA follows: TGTGCCAGCTCACCACGGGGGGAAGAGACCCAGTACTTC.